The 28 T cell receptor beta chains reported below all come from one sample, sequenced in a study of control samples from healthy donors and cancer patients. Assay used: immunoSEQ multiplex PCR; TCRdb lists only in-frame clones, some missing. The sample records roughly 150,000 clones, 88% being singletons. The source material was blood. The receptors come from a man younger than 35 in good health.

A few counts support this clone. The chain recombines TRBV6-6 with TRBJ2-5, with D perhaps matching TRBD1 (6 bases). Trimming took 4 bases from V and 5 from J, leaving 14 bases between them. The CDR3 totals 14 residues. The germline CDR1 and CDR2 sequences are MNHNY and SVGAGI (reference sequence). The DNA for the CDR3 is TGTGCCAGCAGTTTACAACAGGGTTGGGAGACCCAGTACTTC. This translates into CASSLQQGWETQYF.

J is TRBJ2-7 and V is TRBV3-1 (or the pseudogene TRBV3-2); D unresolved. V lost 4 bases and J lost 3, with 10 bases in between. The CDR3 sequence is 13 residues long. CDR1 is LGHDT and CDR2 is YNNKEL in the germline V gene (reference sequence). The CDR3 bases are TGTGCCAGCAGCCCCCCCATGAACTACGAGCAGTACTTC. This translates into CASSPPMNYEQYF.

The table lists this clone with a few counts. The chain links TRBV5-4 to TRBJ1-1; the D is unclear. Germline CDR1 reads SGHNT; CDR2 reads YYREEE (reference sequence). V gave up 4 bases and J gave up 1 base, with 11 bases separating them. The CDR3 runs 14 residues. The CDR3 loop is CASSQDLGNTEAFF. In DNA, the CDR3 is TGTGCCAGCAGCCAGGATCTAGGGAACACTGAAGCTTTCTTT.

The chain joins TRBV19 to TRBJ1-1; D is perhaps TRBD1 (5 bases). Trimming took off 4 bases at V and 10 bases at J, with 13 bases between the two ends. Germline CDR1 is LNHDA and CDR2 is SQIVND (reference sequence). The CDR3 consists of 12 residues. The CDR3 region is CASSTGWGVAFF. The CDR3 DNA reads as TGTGCCAGTAGTACAGGGTGGGGCGTAGCTTTCTTT.

The chain joins TRBV6-4 to TRBJ2-1; the match to TRBD2 covers 10 bases. The CDR3 is 15 amino acids. Germline-derived CDR1 and CDR2 are MRHNA and SNTAGT. Trimming took 2 bases from V and 9 from J; bases not matched to a gene: 7. The CDR3 loop reads CASSDKRGGLGEQFF. The CDR3 region has the DNA TGTGCCAGCAGTGACAAGCGGGGGGGCCTGGGTGAGCAGTTCTTC.

This chain uses TRBV11-1 with TRBJ2-5; 12 bases fit TRBD2. The trim removed 5 bases at V and 2 bases at J, leaving 6 bases unmatched. CDR3 length: 16 amino acids. In germline, CDR1 is SGHAT, CDR2 FQDESV (reference sequence). In DNA, the CDR3 is TGTGCCAGCAGCCCATGGACTAGCGGGGAACAAGAGACCCAGTACTTC. This translates into CASSPWTSGEQETQYF.

The rearrangement joins TRBV9 to TRBJ2-1, with no clear D. The CDR3 loop spans 13 amino acids. V lost 7 bases, J lost 4 bases, and 12 bases lay in between. Per the germline V gene, CDR1 is SGDLS and CDR2 is YYNGEE. The CDR3 DNA is TGTGCCAGCCGACGAGACGGATACAATGAGCAGTTCTTC. Protein: CASRRDGYNEQFF.

The chain recombines TRBV3-1 (or the pseudogene TRBV3-2) with TRBJ1-4, with D possibly matching TRBD1 (5 bases). There are 15 residues in the CDR3. Germline V gene lookup returns CDR1 LGHDT and CDR2 YNNKEL (reference sequence). Trimming stripped 5 bases from V and 6 bases from J, with 16 bases between. The CDR3 here is CASSIERGVDEKLFF. The CDR3 nucleotides read TGTGCCAGCAGCATAGAGAGAGGGGTGGATGAAAAACTGTTTTTT.

This clone was counted once. The gene calls are TRBV27 and TRBJ2-5; 12 bases are shared with TRBD2. Trimming at V came to 3 bases and at J to 4 bases, leaving 12 bases not matched to a gene. The germline V gene has CDR1 MNHEY and CDR2 SMNVEV (reference sequence). The CDR3 spans 18 residues. CDR3 nucleotide sequence: TGTGCCAGCAGTTTGTCTACTAGCGGGGGGCCTCCCCTAGAGACCCAGTACTTC. Translation gives CASSLSTSGGPPLETQYF.

The genes are TRBV27 and TRBJ2-5, with TRBD2 identical over 7 bases. The J segment lost 6 bases and the V segment lost 4 bases, leaving 5 bases of the junction unmatched. The CDR3 runs to 13 residues. The V gene's germline CDR1 is MNHEY and CDR2 SMNVEV (reference sequence). The CDR3 bases are TGTGCCAGCAGTTGGGGGGGTGGAAAGACCCAGTACTTC. Translated, it gives CASSWGGGKTQYF.

This clone occurred a few times. V gene TRBV3-1 (or the pseudogene TRBV3-2) combines with J gene TRBJ2-3; TRBD1 agrees at 7 bases. The CDR3 runs to 15 residues. V lost 2 bases, J lost 8 bases, and 10 bases stayed unmatched. Germline lookup yields CDR1 LGHDT and CDR2 YNNKEL (reference sequence). The CDR3 coding sequence is TGTGCCAGCAGCCAAAATCCAGGGGGTATGGGTACGCAGTATTTT. This encodes CASSQNPGGMGTQYF.

The genes are TRBV7-2 and TRBJ2-3; possible D gene TRBD1, 5 bases. Germline V gene data show CDR1 as SGHTA and CDR2 as FQGNSA. The CDR3 loop spans 13 amino acids. Trimming shortened V by 2 bases and J by 3 bases, and 6 bases separated the two germline ends. This CDR3 reads CASSLQGTDTQYF. The CDR3 DNA reads as TGTGCCAGCAGCTTACAGGGAACAGATACGCAGTATTTT.

The chain is built from TRBV5-1 and TRBJ2-3, with no clear D. The germline V gene encodes CDR1 SGHRS and CDR2 YFSETQ. There are 14 residues in the CDR3. The germline V and J ends were trimmed by 4 bases and 3 bases, with 12 bases remaining between them. CDR3 nucleotide sequence: TGCGCCAGCAGCCCCCCGCAGATGACAGATACGCAGTATTTT. It codes for CASSPPQMTDTQYF.

The chain carries TRBV4-2 and TRBJ2-1, with 12 nucleotides matching TRBD2. The V gene's germline CDR1 is LGHNA and CDR2 YNFKEQ. V was pared by 2 bases and J by 5 bases, with 4 bases of the junction left unmatched. The CDR3 totals 16 residues. The CDR3, as DNA: TGTGCCAGCAGCCAACTAGCGGGGGGGCTAAACAATGAGCAGTTCTTC. It is translated as CASSQLAGGLNNEQFF.

This chain links TRBV7-3 with TRBJ2-3; TRBD2 agrees at 8 bases. J was trimmed by 0 bases and V by 1 base; bases with no gene match: 21. CDR3 size: 22 residues. Germline-derived CDR1 and CDR2 are SGHTA and FQGTGA. The CDR3 DNA follows: TGTGCCAGCAGCTTAAGTCGCACGGCCAGCGGGGGTCCGTCGGTAAGCACAGATACGCAGTATTTT. This sequence encodes CASSLSRTASGGPSVSTDTQYF.

The sample holds one count of this clone. The chain uses TRBV6-5 and TRBJ1-1; D remains ambiguous. CDR1 and CDR2 from the germline V gene are MNHEY and SVGAGI. Trimming removed 2 bases at V and 3 bases at J, with 7 bases between. The CDR3 has 13 residues. The CDR3 reads CASSYEVDTEAFF. The CDR3 nucleotides read TGTGCCAGCAGTTACGAGGTGGACACTGAAGCTTTCTTT.

The chain is built from TRBV11-2 and TRBJ2-1; 13 nucleotides match TRBD2. The ends lost 4 bases at V and 4 bases at J; junction bases unmatched: 4. The CDR3 sequence is 16 residues long. Germline CDR1 reads SGHAT; CDR2 reads FQNNGV. The CDR3 sequence is CASSSGTSGAYNEQFF. The DNA for the CDR3 is TGTGCCAGCAGCTCAGGGACTAGCGGGGCTTACAATGAGCAGTTCTTC. Looking up the rest from reference TRBV11-2 and TRBJ2-1 gives the full variable domain: EAGVAQSPRYKIIEKRQSVAFWCNPISGHATLYWYQQILGQGPKLLIQFQNNGVVDDSQLPKDRFSAERLKGVDSTLKIQPAKLEDSAVYLCASSSGTSGAYNEQFFGPGTRLTVL.

The V and J genes are TRBV6-5 and TRBJ2-7; TRBD1 agrees at 10 bases. CDR1 is MNHEY, CDR2 SVGAGI, per germline. The CDR3 covers 14 residues. J gave up 5 bases and V 0 bases, and 1 base lay outside the gene matches. The CDR3 loop reads CASSYSDRGDEQYF. Here the CDR3 DNA reads TGTGCCAGCAGTTACTCGGACAGGGGGGACGAGCAGTACTTC.

The rearrangement joins TRBV6-5 to TRBJ2-5; TRBD1 aligns across 7 bases. CDR1 and CDR2 from the germline V gene are MNHEY and SVGAGI. Trimming removed 10 bases from V and 1 base from J; junction bases left unmatched: 9. This CDR3 region has 14 residues. CDR3 loop: CATRQGALQETQYF. The CDR3 DNA reads as TGTGCCACCCGACAGGGCGCCCTCCAAGAGACCCAGTACTTC.

V gene TRBV4-3 combines with J gene TRBJ2-1; D may correspond to TRBD1 or TRBD2 (5 bases each). Looked up from germline, CDR1 is LGHNA and CDR2 is YSLEER. The CDR3 spans 15 residues. Trimming shortened V by 1 base and J by 2 bases, and 9 bases separated the two germline ends. CDR3 nucleotide sequence: TGCGCCAGCAGCCAAGGGGGGAACGCCTACAATGAGCAGTTCTTC. It translates to CASSQGGNAYNEQFF.

This chain uses TRBV28 with TRBJ2-3, with 8 nucleotides matching TRBD2. This CDR3 comprises 15 residues. With 6 bases clipped from V and 0 bases from J, the junction kept 5 bases outside the gene matches. Germline CDR1 is MDHEN and CDR2 is SYDVKM. The CDR3 here is CASRLAGLSTDTQYF. The CDR3 bases are TGTGCCAGCAGATTAGCGGGACTTAGCACAGATACGCAGTATTTT.

The chain has TRBV7-9 and TRBJ2-1; D possibly corresponds to TRBD1 (6 bases). The CDR3 is 16 amino acids. The V end lost 5 bases, the J end lost 4 bases, and 18 bases lay between the germline ends. The germline CDR1 and CDR2 sequences are SEHNR and FQNEAQ (reference sequence). The CDR3 loop reads CASSIIPSRGYNEQFF. The CDR3 coding sequence is TGTGCCAGCAGCATCATCCCCAGCAGGGGTTACAATGAGCAGTTCTTC. Combining the CDR3 with reference TRBV7-9 and TRBJ2-1 gives the whole variable domain DTGVSQNPRHKITKRGQNVTFRCDPISEHNRLYWYRQTLGQGPEFLTYFQNEAQLEKSRLLSDRFSAERPKGSFSTLEIQRTEQGDSAMYLCASSIIPSRGYNEQFFGPGTRLTVL.

This clone was found a few times. This chain uses TRBV20-1 with TRBJ1-2; no clear D gene. With 4 bases removed from V and 8 bases from J, the gap between germline ends came to 11 bases. The V gene's germline CDR1 is DFQATT and CDR2 SNEGSKA (reference sequence). The CDR3 spans 11 residues. CDR3 bases: TGCAGTGCTACCTGGGCGAAGGGCTACACCTTC. This codes for CSATWAKGYTF.

The chain uses TRBV7-2 and TRBJ1-6; no reliable D call. This CDR3 region has 12 residues. Trimming removed 3 bases at V and 14 bases at J, with 11 bases between. The germline CDR1 and CDR2 sequences are SGHTA and FQGNSA. CDR3 nucleotide sequence: TGTGCCAGCAGCTTGAATATTAGGACCCTCCACTTT. It specifies CASSLNIRTLHF.

CDR3 loop: CASSQALPGHLNSPLHF. CDR3 nucleotide sequence: TGCGCCAGCAGCCAAGCCCTACCGGGACACCTTAATTCACCCCTCCACTTT. V and J are TRBV4-3 and TRBJ1-6; possibly TRBD1 for D (6 bases). Germline lookup yields CDR1 LGHNA and CDR2 YSLEER. The CDR3 has 17 amino acids. The V and J ends lost 1 base and 6 bases respectively, with 16 bases between them.

This clone was seen only a few times. The gene calls are TRBV7-3 and TRBJ2-1; the match to TRBD2 covers 9 bases. V was pared by 0 bases and J by 5 bases, with 8 bases of the junction left unmatched. The length of the CDR3 is 17 residues. Looked up from germline, CDR1 is SGHTA and CDR2 is FQGTGA. The CDR3 nucleotides are TGTGCCAGCAGCTTAACAGGCGGGGGGGCCCTGAACAATGAGCAGTTCTTC. Its protein is CASSLTGGGALNNEQFF.

The chain links TRBV2 to TRBJ2-1; a possible D gene is TRBD2 (6 bases). Trimming took off 4 bases at V and 6 bases at J, with 22 bases between the two ends. Germline V gives CDR1 SNHLY, CDR2 FYNNEI. The CDR3 contains 17 residues. CDR3 nucleotide sequence: TGTGCCAGCAGTGTTCTTTCCGGGCGGGGTAGACGCAATGAGCAGTTCTTC. The encoded protein is CASSVLSGRGRRNEQFF.

This clone was detected only a few times. The CDR3 DNA is TGTGCCAGCAGCCAAAGAGATAAGGGTGGGGAGCTGTTTTTT. It translates to CASSQRDKGGELFF. The chain has TRBV11-2 and TRBJ2-2; D is unclear. V was cut by 5 bases and J by 8 bases, with 15 bases left in between. There are 14 residues in the CDR3. CDR1 is SGHAT and CDR2 is FQNNGV in the germline V gene.